Detailed here is one TCR beta chain. Those who donated were healthy HIV-negative adults, with no recent acute infections or vaccinations reported. Germline CDR1 and CDR2: SEHNR and FQNEAQ (reference sequence). CDR3 size: 14 residues. V gave up 0 bases and J gave up 4 bases, with 6 bases separating them. The data are from a study of shared clonotypes between healthy human individuals. Genomic DNA of each subset was evenly split across several immunoSEQ plates. Method: immunoSEQ multiplex PCR; TCRdb's copy keeps in-frame clones and lacks some. The repertoire holds 650,000 to 700,000 clones, with roughly 91% as singletons.

Source material: memory CD8+ T cells from PBMCs. Subset described: CD45RO+ cells pooled with CCR7-negative TemRA cells. The receptor was isolated from a man aged 18 to 29 in good health. Some clones in this sample may be carry-over from other donors' samples. The rearrangement uses TRBV7-9 and TRBJ2-2, with D unclear. Here the CDR3 DNA reads TGTGCCAGCAGCTTAGCTAGCTCCACCGGGGAGCTGTTTTTT. This translates into CASSLASSTGELFF. The full variable domain, its missing parts supplied by reference TRBV7-9 and TRBJ2-2, is DTGVSQNPRHKITKRGQNVTFRCDPISEHNRLYWYRQTLGQGPEFLTYFQNEAQLEKSRLLSDRFSAERPKGSFSTLEIQRTEQGDSAMYLCASSLASSTGELFFGEGSRLTVL.